The T cell receptor (beta chain) under discussion was sequenced for a study of cytomegalovirus exposure and HLA in healthy donors. V was cut by 7 bases and J by 0 bases, with 11 bases left in between. Germline V lookup: CDR1 LNHDA, CDR2 SQIVND (reference sequence). CDR3 length: 14 amino acids. Use of 60 Vbeta and 13 Jbeta primers characterized the PCR. Libraries were prepared by immunoSEQ multiplex PCR; TCRdb keeps only in-frame clonotypes and omits some of them. This table has over 150,000 clones, roughly four fifths appearing once. The chain joins TRBV19 to TRBJ2-3; D perhaps matches TRBD1 (6 bases). This receptor was obtained from a boy under 10 years old in good health and CMV-seronegative. Sequenced sample: PBMCs. The CDR3 reads CASNSRGSTDTQYF. Here the CDR3 DNA reads TGTGCCAGTAATTCCAGGGGAAGCACAGATACGCAGTATTTT. The variable domain in full, with the rest retrieved from reference TRBV19 and TRBJ2-3, is DGGITQSPKYLFRKEGQNVTLSCEQNLNHDAMYWYRQDPGQGLRLIYYSQIVNDFQKGDIAEGYSVSREKKESFPLTVTSAQKNPTAFYLCASNSRGSTDTQYFGPGTRLTVL.